One sample yielded the 21 T cell receptor beta chains listed below, sequenced in a study of control samples from healthy donors and cancer patients. Assay used: immunoSEQ multiplex PCR; TCRdb lists only in-frame clones, some missing. Counted here are approximately 70,000 clones, about nine tenths occurring once; the ten biggest clones make up 1% to 1.5%. What was sequenced was PBMCs. The source is a woman aged 45-65 years with colorectal cancer.

The V and J genes are TRBV7-9 and TRBJ2-7, with TRBD2 identical over 7 bases. The CDR3 length is 14 residues. V was pared by 5 bases and J by 7 bases, with 11 bases of the junction left unmatched. The V gene's germline CDR1 is SEHNR and CDR2 FQNEAQ (reference sequence). CDR3 region: CASSSGTYRSEQYF. The CDR3 DNA follows: TGTGCCAGCAGCAGCGGGACTTACAGGAGTGAGCAGTACTTC.

V usage is TRBV5-6 and J usage is TRBJ1-2; 9 bases are a match to TRBD1. The ends lost 0 bases at V and 5 bases at J; junction bases unmatched: 2. The CDR3 loop spans 14 amino acids. From germline, CDR1 is SGHDT and CDR2 YYEEEE. DNA for the CDR3: TGTGCCAGCAGCTTGGACAGGGGGCATTATGGCTACACCTTC. The encoded protein is CASSLDRGHYGYTF.

V is TRBV30 and J is TRBJ2-4; the D gene is possibly TRBD1 (6 bases). This CDR3 has 17 amino acids. From germline, CDR1 is GTSNPN and CDR2 SVGIG (reference sequence). Trimming shortened V by 3 bases and J by 3 bases, and 21 bases separated the two germline ends. The CDR3 bases are TGTGCCTGGAGGCAGGGGACACTGGGGGACGGCAAAAACATTCAGTACTTC. Protein: CAWRQGTLGDGKNIQYF. The complete variable domain, with remaining parts taken from reference TRBV30 and TRBJ2-4, reads SQTIHQWPATLVQPVGSPLSLECTVEGTSNPNLYWYRQAAGRGLQLLFYSVGIGQISSEVPQNLSASRPQDRQFILSSKKLLLSDSGFYLCAWRQGTLGDGKNIQYFGAGTRLSVL.

This chain connects TRBV20-1 to TRBJ1-2; perhaps TRBD1 as D (6 bases). The V end was cut by 3 bases, the J end by 0 bases, with 11 bases between. CDR3 length: 14 amino acids. Germline CDR1 reads DFQATT; CDR2 reads SNEGSKA (reference sequence). CDR3 amino acids: CSASRDNPNYGYTF. CDR3 in DNA: TGCAGTGCTAGTAGGGACAACCCTAACTATGGCTACACCTTC.

V and J are TRBV28 and TRBJ2-1; 8 bases line up with TRBD1. CDR3 length: 15 residues. V trimming: 4 bases; J trimming: 3 bases; junction bases outside the gene matches: 5. In germline, CDR1 is MDHEN, CDR2 SYDVKM. The DNA of the CDR3 is TGTGCCAGCAGTTATCAGGGGGCCGGCTACAATGAGCAGTTCTTC. Encoded protein: CASSYQGAGYNEQFF.

This chain links TRBV5-4 with TRBJ1-2; 10 bases are a match to TRBD1. The length of the CDR3 is 15 residues. J was trimmed by 6 bases and V by 4 bases; bases with no gene match: 9. The germline V gene encodes CDR1 SGHNT and CDR2 YYREEE (reference sequence). The CDR3 nucleotides read TGTGCCAGCAGCCCCGGACAGGGGGAATGGGATGGCTACACCTTC. Its protein is CASSPGQGEWDGYTF. The variable domain in full, completed from reference TRBV5-4 and TRBJ1-2, reads ETGVTQSPTHLIKTRGQQVTLRCSSQSGHNTVSWYQQALGQGPQFIFQYYREEENGRGNFPPRFSGLQFPNYSSELNVNALELDDSALYLCASSPGQGEWDGYTFGSGTRLTVV.

This clone appeared once. The V call is TRBV2, the J call TRBJ2-5, with 8 bases matching TRBD2. Germline CDR1 and CDR2: SNHLY and FYNNEI. This CDR3 region has 15 residues. The ends lost 4 bases at V and 3 bases at J; junction bases unmatched: 7. The chain's CDR3 is CASSVGLAGEETQYF. The CDR3 DNA is TGTGCCAGCAGTGTTGGGCTAGCGGGCGAAGAGACCCAGTACTTC.

This chain uses TRBV3-1 (or the pseudogene TRBV3-2) with TRBJ2-5; possible D gene TRBD1, 6 bases. Germline assignment: CDR1 LGHDT and CDR2 YNNKEL (reference sequence). Trimming removed 0 bases from V and 5 bases from J, with 16 bases in between. CDR3 size: 16 residues. CDR3 amino acids: CASSQDLAGEWETQYF. CDR3 sequence (DNA): TGTGCCAGCAGCCAAGATCTTGCAGGGGAATGGGAGACCCAGTACTTC.

This rearrangement joins TRBV7-2 to TRBJ2-2; possibly TRBD2 for D (5 bases). Germline-derived CDR1 and CDR2 are SGHTA and FQGNSA. Trimming took off 9 bases at V and 2 bases at J, with 10 bases between the two ends. There are 13 residues in the CDR3. CDR3 coding DNA: TGTGCCAGAGACTACCTTAACACCGGGGAGCTGTTTTTT. This gives the protein CARDYLNTGELFF.

The V and J genes are TRBV2 and TRBJ1-2, with TRBD1 matching 8 bases. V lost 9 bases and J lost 7; bases outside the gene matches: 10. Looked up from germline, CDR1 is SNHLY and CDR2 is FYNNEI. The CDR3 spans 13 residues. This chain's CDR3 is CAREWGQAFGYTF. The CDR3 DNA follows: TGTGCCAGAGAGTGGGGACAGGCATTTGGCTACACCTTC.

The rearrangement links TRBV7-9 to TRBJ1-1; tentative D call: TRBD1 (5 bases). The V gene's germline CDR1 is SEHNR and CDR2 FQNEAQ (reference sequence). This CDR3 has 12 amino acids. V was trimmed by 3 bases and J by 4 bases, leaving 6 bases between them. The CDR3 nucleotides read TGTGCCAGCAGCTTTGGGGCCACTGAAGCTTTCTTT. It encodes CASSFGATEAFF.

This clone was seen only a few times. The chain carries TRBV29-1 and TRBJ2-1; 9 bases agree with TRBD1. The CDR3 consists of 12 residues. Germline trimming cut 6 bases from V and 9 bases from J; bases unmatched to any gene: 6. Germline CDR1 is SQVTM and CDR2 is ANQGSEA. CDR3 sequence (DNA): TGCAGCGTGGACAGGGGAGGCGGTGAGCAGTTCTTC. This translates into CSVDRGGGEQFF.

CDR3 DNA sequence: TGTGCCAGTAGTATAACAGGGGGTTCCGGGGAGCTGTTTTTT. Its translation: CASSITGGSGELFF. V is TRBV19 and J is TRBJ2-2; TRBD1 aligns across 8 bases. In germline, CDR1 is LNHDA, CDR2 SQIVND (reference sequence). The CDR3 totals 14 residues. After removal of 2 bases from V and 6 bases from J, the junction contained 2 bases not matched to a gene.

For the CDR3, the DNA is TGTGCCAGCAAGAGGGACTCTGGAAACACCATATATTTT. Translation gives CASKRDSGNTIYF. The chain links TRBV12-3 or TRBV12-4 to TRBJ1-3, with D unclear. V was trimmed by 7 bases and J by 0 bases, leaving 7 bases between them. The CDR3 extends over 13 amino acids.

J is TRBJ2-1 and V is TRBV10-3; 11 bases are shared with TRBD2. Trimming at V came to 0 bases and at J to 2 bases, leaving 3 bases not matched to a gene. Germline CDR1 reads ENHRY; CDR2 reads SYGVKD. This CDR3 has 17 residues. Here the CDR3 reads CAISESRLAGPYNEQFF. The CDR3 DNA reads as TGTGCCATCAGTGAGTCGCGACTAGCGGGGCCCTACAATGAGCAGTTCTTC.

The chain combines TRBV5-6 with TRBJ2-2; 9 bases agree with TRBD1. The CDR3 contains 16 residues. With V trimmed by 4 bases and J by 5 bases, 9 bases remained unmatched. The germline CDR1 and CDR2 sequences are SGHDT and YYEEEE. CDR3 DNA sequence: TGTGCCAGCAGCCTCACCGGGACAGGGTTGACCGGGGAGCTGTTTTTT. Its protein product is CASSLTGTGLTGELFF.

The V gene is TRBV5-1, the J gene TRBJ2-3; weak D call: TRBD2 (6 bases). V was shortened by 4 bases and J by 3 bases, with 9 bases between the two germline ends. CDR1 and CDR2 from the germline V gene are SGHRS and YFSETQ. The CDR3 spans 13 residues. CDR3 amino acids: CASSPGVTDTQYF. CDR3 coding DNA: TGCGCCAGCAGCCCGGGGGTGACAGATACGCAGTATTTT.

The rearrangement links TRBV15 to TRBJ1-4; D is ambiguous. Germline assignment: CDR1 LNHNV and CDR2 YYDKDF (reference sequence). Deletions cut 0 bases from V and 8 bases from J, with 16 bases between. The CDR3 consists of 16 residues. The CDR3 DNA sequence: TGTGCCACCAGCAGAGAAGGACTCACAGCATACGAAAAACTGTTTTTT. Translation: CATSREGLTAYEKLFF.

The V and J genes are TRBV5-1 and TRBJ1-1; 7 bases fit TRBD1. Germline V gene lookup returns CDR1 SGHRS and CDR2 YFSETQ. The CDR3 is 15 amino acids. The V and J ends lost 5 bases and 0 bases, in that order; junction bases with no gene match: 7. CDR3 residues: CASRRDSTMNTEAFF. In nucleotides, the CDR3 is TGCGCCAGCAGAAGGGACAGCACCATGAACACTGAAGCTTTCTTT.

The chain employs TRBV18 and TRBJ1-4; D may be TRBD1 (6 bases). Germline V gene sequence: CDR1 KGHSH, CDR2 LQKENI. This CDR3 is 16 amino acids long. Trimming took 4 bases from V and 6 from J, leaving 18 bases between them. As DNA, the CDR3 is TGTGCCAGCTCACGTCGCCCCGACTCAGGGGATGAAAAACTGTTTTTT. Translated, it gives CASSRRPDSGDEKLFF.

The genes are TRBV3-1 (or the pseudogene TRBV3-2) and TRBJ2-7; TRBD1 aligns across 9 bases. CDR1 and CDR2 (germline): LGHDT, YNNKEL (reference sequence). The CDR3 runs to 15 residues. The V gene end was trimmed by 5 bases and the J gene end by 3 bases; junction bases not matched to a gene: 8. CDR3 DNA sequence: TGTGCCAGCAGCGACAGGGGGAGAGGTAACTACGAGCAGTACTTC. Protein sequence: CASSDRGRGNYEQYF.